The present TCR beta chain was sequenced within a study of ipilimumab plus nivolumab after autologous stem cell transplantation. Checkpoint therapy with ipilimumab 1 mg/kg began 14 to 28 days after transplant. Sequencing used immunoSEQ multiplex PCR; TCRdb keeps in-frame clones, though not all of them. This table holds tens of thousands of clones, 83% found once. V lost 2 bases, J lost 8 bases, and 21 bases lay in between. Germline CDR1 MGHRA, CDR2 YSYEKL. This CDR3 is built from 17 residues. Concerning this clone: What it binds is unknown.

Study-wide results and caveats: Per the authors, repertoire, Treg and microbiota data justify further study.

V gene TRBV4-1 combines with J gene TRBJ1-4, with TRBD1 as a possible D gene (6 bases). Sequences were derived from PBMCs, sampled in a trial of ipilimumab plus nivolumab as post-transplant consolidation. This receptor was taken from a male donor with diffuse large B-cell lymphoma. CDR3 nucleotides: TGCGCCAGCAGCCAATGGGAGGGGGGGGCCTTTTCCGAAAAACTGTTTTTT. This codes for CASSQWEGGAFSEKLFF.